The rows below give T cell receptor beta chains drawn from one sample of a study of CD8 T cells in ankylosing spondylitis. TCRdb used MiXCR to reprocess the 5' RACE reads, holding one entry per CDR3 protein. In the table there are about 330,000 distinct CDR3 sequences, under 8.5% of which are singletons. The specimen was blood, either unsorted or a sorted T cell fraction (not recorded which). The source of these receptors is a male donor with ankylosing spondylitis. Both conserved end residues are part of each CDR3. The D gene is left open where the match is weak. The size entry is marked missing in some rows and otherwise reads once, few, many or a size class.

D gene: -; CDR3 length: 14; V gene: TRBV3-1; clone size: many; J gene: TRBJ2-2; CDR3 protein: CASSQVVNTGELFF
D gene: TRBD1; CDR3 length: 14; V gene: TRBV10-3; clone size: few; J gene: TRBJ2-7; CDR3 protein: CAISVGDRDHEQYF
D gene: -; CDR3 length: 14; V gene: TRBV20-1; clone size: -; J gene: TRBJ1-2; CDR3 protein: CSAVGAGGLYGYTF
D gene: TRBD2; CDR3 length: 18; V gene: TRBV5-1; clone size: few; J gene: TRBJ2-1; CDR3 protein: CASSSGLAGGLSYNEQFF
D gene: -; CDR3 length: 12; V gene: TRBV19; clone size: -; J gene: TRBJ1-2; CDR3 protein: CASSIPGLGYTF
D gene: TRBD2; CDR3 length: 17; V gene: TRBV4-2; clone size: few; J gene: TRBJ2-3; CDR3 protein: CASSSRTSGSSRDTQYF
D gene: -; CDR3 length: 15; V gene: TRBV5-1; clone size: -; J gene: TRBJ2-2; CDR3 protein: CASSPAEMNTGELFF
D gene: -; CDR3 length: 13; V gene: TRBV7-9; clone size: many; J gene: TRBJ2-7; CDR3 protein: CASSFGTNYEQYF
D gene: -; CDR3 length: 15; V gene: TRBV4-2; clone size: many; J gene: TRBJ2-1; CDR3 protein: CASSQELAVNNEQFF
D gene: TRBD2; CDR3 length: 17; V gene: TRBV7-2; clone size: many; J gene: TRBJ2-1; CDR3 protein: CASSLVTGGRGTLEQFF
D gene: -; CDR3 length: 12; V gene: TRBV12-3/TRBV12-4; clone size: many; J gene: TRBJ2-7; CDR3 protein: CASSRTTYEQYF
D gene: -; CDR3 length: 15; V gene: TRBV18; clone size: -; J gene: TRBJ2-3; CDR3 protein: CASSAYWAEADTQYF
D gene: -; CDR3 length: 14; V gene: TRBV29-1; clone size: many; J gene: TRBJ2-3; CDR3 protein: CSVPRSGYTDTQYF
D gene: TRBD1; CDR3 length: 15; V gene: TRBV28; clone size: -; J gene: TRBJ2-2; CDR3 protein: CASRLGQGAVGELFF
D gene: -; CDR3 length: 13; V gene: TRBV2; clone size: many; J gene: TRBJ2-7; CDR3 protein: CASSELPVYEQYF
D gene: TRBD2; CDR3 length: 17; V gene: TRBV7-3; clone size: few; J gene: TRBJ2-1; CDR3 protein: CASAKQGTSGSRNEQFF
D gene: -; CDR3 length: 14; V gene: TRBV7-2; clone size: -; J gene: TRBJ2-1; CDR3 protein: CASSSDSSYNEQFF
D gene: -; CDR3 length: 14; V gene: TRBV30; clone size: -; J gene: TRBJ1-2; CDR3 protein: CAWSVRGTGYGYTF
D gene: -; CDR3 length: 13; V gene: TRBV5-1; clone size: -; J gene: TRBJ1-1; CDR3 protein: CASSSHRNTEAFF
D gene: -; CDR3 length: 16; V gene: TRBV20-1; clone size: -; J gene: TRBJ2-5; CDR3 protein: CSARDGAGRYQETQYF
D gene: -; CDR3 length: 13; V gene: TRBV7-8; clone size: few; J gene: TRBJ2-6; CDR3 protein: CASSVGQPNVLTF
D gene: TRBD1; CDR3 length: 16; V gene: TRBV7-2; clone size: few; J gene: TRBJ2-5; CDR3 protein: CASSYASDRVRETQYF
D gene: TRBD2; CDR3 length: 17; V gene: TRBV3-1; clone size: -; J gene: TRBJ2-1; CDR3 protein: CASSQDFMGGRADEQFF
D gene: -; CDR3 length: 13; V gene: TRBV3-1; clone size: few; J gene: TRBJ1-1; CDR3 protein: CASSQEWNTEAFF
D gene: TRBD2; CDR3 length: 13; V gene: TRBV28; clone size: many; J gene: TRBJ2-7; CDR3 protein: CASRPGLDYEQYF
D gene: -; CDR3 length: 12; V gene: TRBV29-1; clone size: once; J gene: TRBJ1-1; CDR3 protein: CSVEEPGPRAFF
D gene: TRBD2; CDR3 length: 16; V gene: TRBV5-1; clone size: few; J gene: TRBJ2-1; CDR3 protein: CASSWELAGMNNEQFF
D gene: -; CDR3 length: 14; V gene: TRBV12-3/TRBV12-4; clone size: few; J gene: TRBJ1-4; CDR3 protein: CASTNGQSLGKLFF
D gene: -; CDR3 length: 13; V gene: TRBV5-6; clone size: many; J gene: TRBJ1-2; CDR3 protein: CASSSERAHGYTF
D gene: TRBD1; CDR3 length: 15; V gene: TRBV3-1; clone size: -; J gene: TRBJ2-4; CDR3 protein: CASSQNRGRWDIQYF
D gene: -; CDR3 length: 13; V gene: TRBV12-3/TRBV12-4; clone size: -; J gene: TRBJ2-2; CDR3 protein: CASSLSATGELFF
D gene: -; CDR3 length: 13; V gene: TRBV20-1; clone size: few; J gene: TRBJ2-1; CDR3 protein: CSARDPAYNEQFF
D gene: -; CDR3 length: 14; V gene: TRBV5-1; clone size: -; J gene: TRBJ1-1; CDR3 protein: CASSPGTWNTEAFF
D gene: -; CDR3 length: 14; V gene: TRBV20-1; clone size: many; J gene: TRBJ2-3; CDR3 protein: CSSSSLTSTDTQYF
D gene: -; CDR3 length: 13; V gene: TRBV20-1; clone size: few; J gene: TRBJ2-3; CDR3 protein: CSARDLSQDTQYF
D gene: -; CDR3 length: 13; V gene: TRBV25-1; clone size: -; J gene: TRBJ2-5; CDR3 protein: CASSEFADETQYF
D gene: TRBD2; CDR3 length: 18; V gene: TRBV11-2; clone size: many; J gene: TRBJ2-3; CDR3 protein: CASSVGYGLADSTDTQYF
D gene: -; CDR3 length: 11; V gene: TRBV20-1; clone size: -; J gene: TRBJ2-7; CDR3 protein: CSARRTYEQYF
D gene: TRBD2; CDR3 length: 15; V gene: TRBV2; clone size: few; J gene: TRBJ2-1; CDR3 protein: CASSDLAGGRNEQFF
D gene: TRBD2; CDR3 length: 13; V gene: TRBV29-1; clone size: few; J gene: TRBJ2-5; CDR3 protein: CSVGGGPQETQYF
D gene: TRBD2; CDR3 length: 16; V gene: TRBV10-3; clone size: many; J gene: TRBJ2-1; CDR3 protein: CAISESQLAGFNEQFF
D gene: TRBD1; CDR3 length: 17; V gene: TRBV7-4; clone size: -; J gene: TRBJ1-5; CDR3 protein: CASSLRTGALSNQPQHF
D gene: -; CDR3 length: 13; V gene: TRBV11-2; clone size: -; J gene: TRBJ2-3; CDR3 protein: CASSLDRGDTQYF
D gene: -; CDR3 length: 13; V gene: TRBV5-6; clone size: few; J gene: TRBJ2-5; CDR3 protein: CASSVEGWETQYF
D gene: TRBD1; CDR3 length: 12; V gene: TRBV29-1; clone size: many; J gene: TRBJ1-2; CDR3 protein: CSAGDRDYGYTF
D gene: TRBD1; CDR3 length: 15; V gene: TRBV7-6; clone size: many; J gene: TRBJ2-7; CDR3 protein: CASSLAQGAVYEQYF
D gene: -; CDR3 length: 15; V gene: TRBV15; clone size: many; J gene: TRBJ2-6; CDR3 protein: CATSSFNSGANVLTF
D gene: TRBD2; CDR3 length: 15; V gene: TRBV12-3/TRBV12-4; clone size: many; J gene: TRBJ2-7; CDR3 protein: CASSLTSGHSYEQYF
D gene: TRBD1; CDR3 length: 13; V gene: TRBV29-1; clone size: many; J gene: TRBJ2-2; CDR3 protein: CSAWTGGAGELFF
D gene: -; CDR3 length: 16; V gene: TRBV7-9; clone size: -; J gene: TRBJ2-7; CDR3 protein: CASSLYTDRALYEQYF
D gene: -; CDR3 length: 14; V gene: TRBV5-1; clone size: few; J gene: TRBJ1-1; CDR3 protein: CASSTRAGSTEAFF